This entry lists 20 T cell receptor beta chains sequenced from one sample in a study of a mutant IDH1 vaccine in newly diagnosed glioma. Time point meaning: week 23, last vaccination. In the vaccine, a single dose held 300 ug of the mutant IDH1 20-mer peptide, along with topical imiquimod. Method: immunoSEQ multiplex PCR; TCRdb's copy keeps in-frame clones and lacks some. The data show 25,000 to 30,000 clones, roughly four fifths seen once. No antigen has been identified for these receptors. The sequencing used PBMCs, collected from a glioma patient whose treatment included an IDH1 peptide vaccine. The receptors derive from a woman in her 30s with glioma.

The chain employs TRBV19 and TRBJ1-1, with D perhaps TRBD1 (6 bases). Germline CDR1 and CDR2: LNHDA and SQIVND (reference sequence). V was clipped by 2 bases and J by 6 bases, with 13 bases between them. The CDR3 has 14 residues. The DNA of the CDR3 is TGTGCCAGTAGTATATCAGGGGCGTTATCTGAAGCTTTCTTT. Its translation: CASSISGALSEAFF.

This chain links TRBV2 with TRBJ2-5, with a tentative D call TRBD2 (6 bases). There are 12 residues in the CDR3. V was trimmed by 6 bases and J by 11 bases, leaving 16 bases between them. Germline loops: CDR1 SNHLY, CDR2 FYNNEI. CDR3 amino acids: CASSGTDGGQYF. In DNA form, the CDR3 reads TGTGCCAGCAGCGGGACGGACGGGGGACAGTACTTC.

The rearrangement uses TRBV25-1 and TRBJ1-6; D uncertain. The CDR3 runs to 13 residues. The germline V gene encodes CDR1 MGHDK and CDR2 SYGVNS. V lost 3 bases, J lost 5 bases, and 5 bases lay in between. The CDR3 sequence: CASSDFNNSPLHF. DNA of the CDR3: TGTGCCAGCAGTGACTTCAATAATTCACCCCTCCACTTT.

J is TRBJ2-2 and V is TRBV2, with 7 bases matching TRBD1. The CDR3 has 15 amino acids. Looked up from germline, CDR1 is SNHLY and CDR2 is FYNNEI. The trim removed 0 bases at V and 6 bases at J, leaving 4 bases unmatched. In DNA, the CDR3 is TGTGCCAGCAGTGAAGCGCGACAGGGTGCCGGGGAGCTGTTTTTT. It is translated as CASSEARQGAGELFF.

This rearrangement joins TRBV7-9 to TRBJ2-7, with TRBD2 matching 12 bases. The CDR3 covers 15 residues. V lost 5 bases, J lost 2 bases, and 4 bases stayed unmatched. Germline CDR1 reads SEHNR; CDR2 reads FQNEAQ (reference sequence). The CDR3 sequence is CASSPLAGGPYEQYF. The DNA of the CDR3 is TGTGCCAGCAGCCCGCTAGCGGGGGGGCCCTACGAGCAGTACTTC.

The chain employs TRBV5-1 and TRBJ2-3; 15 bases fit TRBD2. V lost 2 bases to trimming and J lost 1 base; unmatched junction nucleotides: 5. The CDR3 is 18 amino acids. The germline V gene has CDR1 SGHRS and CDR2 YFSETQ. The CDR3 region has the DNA TGCGCCAGCAGCTTTGGGACTAGCGGGGGGCCAGGCACAGATACGCAGTATTTT. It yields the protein CASSFGTSGGPGTDTQYF.

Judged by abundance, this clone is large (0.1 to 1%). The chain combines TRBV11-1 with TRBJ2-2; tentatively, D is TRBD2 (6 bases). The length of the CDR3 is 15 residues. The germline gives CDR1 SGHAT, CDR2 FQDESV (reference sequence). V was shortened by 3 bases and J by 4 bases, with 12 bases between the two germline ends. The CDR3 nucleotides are TGTGCCAGCAGCTTGACGTCCGGGAGCACCGGGGAGCTGTTTTTT. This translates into CASSLTSGSTGELFF.

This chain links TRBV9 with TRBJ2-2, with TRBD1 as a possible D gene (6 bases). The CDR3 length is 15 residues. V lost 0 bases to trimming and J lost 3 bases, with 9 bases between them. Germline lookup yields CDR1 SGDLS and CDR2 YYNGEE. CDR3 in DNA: TGTGCCAGCAGCGTAGCCGAGGGGGACACCGGGGAGCTGTTTTTT. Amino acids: CASSVAEGDTGELFF. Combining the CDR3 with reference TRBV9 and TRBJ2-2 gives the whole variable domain DSGVTQTPKHLITATGQRVTLRCSPRSGDLSVYWYQQSLDQGLQFLIQYYNGEERAKGNILERFSAQQFPDLHSELNLSSLELGDSALYFCASSVAEGDTGELFFGEGSRLTVL.

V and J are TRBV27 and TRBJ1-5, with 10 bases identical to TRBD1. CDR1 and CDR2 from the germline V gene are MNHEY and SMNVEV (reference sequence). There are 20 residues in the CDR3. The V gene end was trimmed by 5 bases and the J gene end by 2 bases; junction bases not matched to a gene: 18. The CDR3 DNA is TGTGCCAGCAGTCCCAAAAAAACCGGGACAGGGGCAGTACGCAATCAGCCCCAGCATTTT. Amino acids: CASSPKKTGTGAVRNQPQHF.

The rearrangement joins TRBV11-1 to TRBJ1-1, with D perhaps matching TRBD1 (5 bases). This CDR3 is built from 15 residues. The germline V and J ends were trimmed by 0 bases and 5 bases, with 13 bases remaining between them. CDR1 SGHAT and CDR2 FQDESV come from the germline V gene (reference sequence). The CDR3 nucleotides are TGTGCCAGCAGCTTAGCCCTGGGGGATGGGACTGAAGCTTTCTTT. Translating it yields CASSLALGDGTEAFF.

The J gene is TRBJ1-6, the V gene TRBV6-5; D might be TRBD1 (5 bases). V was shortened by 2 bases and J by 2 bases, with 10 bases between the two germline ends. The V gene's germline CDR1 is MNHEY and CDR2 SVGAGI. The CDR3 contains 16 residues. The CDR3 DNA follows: TGTGCCAGCAGTTACGAAAGACAGACCTATAATTCACCCCTCCACTTT. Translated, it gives CASSYERQTYNSPLHF.

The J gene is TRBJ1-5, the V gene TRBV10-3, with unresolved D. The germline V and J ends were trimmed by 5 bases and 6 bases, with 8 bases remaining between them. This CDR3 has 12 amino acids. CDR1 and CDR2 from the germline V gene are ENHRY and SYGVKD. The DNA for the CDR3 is TGTGCCATCAGTTCCTGGGCTCAGCCCCAGCATTTT. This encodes CAISSWAQPQHF.

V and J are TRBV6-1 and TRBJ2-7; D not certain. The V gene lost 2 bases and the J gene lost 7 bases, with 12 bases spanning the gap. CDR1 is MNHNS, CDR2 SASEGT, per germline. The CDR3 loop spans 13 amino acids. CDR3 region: CASSENPSLEQYF. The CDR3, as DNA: TGTGCCAGCAGTGAAAACCCCTCCCTGGAGCAGTACTTC.

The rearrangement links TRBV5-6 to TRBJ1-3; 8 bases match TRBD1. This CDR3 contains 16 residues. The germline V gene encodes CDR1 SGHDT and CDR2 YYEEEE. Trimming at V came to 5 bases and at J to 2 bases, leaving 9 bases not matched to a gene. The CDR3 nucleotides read TGTGCCAGCAGTTTTAAACAGGGGGTCACTGGAAACACCATATATTTT. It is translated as CASSFKQGVTGNTIYF.

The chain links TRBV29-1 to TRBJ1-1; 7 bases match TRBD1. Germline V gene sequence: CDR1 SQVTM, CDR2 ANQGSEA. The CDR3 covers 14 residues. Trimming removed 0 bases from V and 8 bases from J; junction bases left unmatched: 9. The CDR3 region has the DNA TGCAGCGTTGAAGAAGTGGGTCAGGGGGTAGAAGCTTTCTTT. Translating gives CSVEEVGQGVEAFF.

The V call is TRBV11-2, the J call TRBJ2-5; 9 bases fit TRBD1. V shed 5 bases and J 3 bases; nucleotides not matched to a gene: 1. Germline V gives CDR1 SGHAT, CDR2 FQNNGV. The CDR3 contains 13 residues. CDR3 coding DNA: TGTGCCAGCAGCGGGGACAGGGAAGAGACCCAGTACTTC. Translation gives CASSGDREETQYF.

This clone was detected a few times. Here the CDR3 DNA reads TGTGCCAGCAGCCATAGCGGGGGGCACAACGAGCAGTACTTC. It encodes CASSHSGGHNEQYF. V is TRBV7-8 and J is TRBJ2-7; 10 bases fit TRBD2. V was pared by 5 bases and J by 5 bases, with 6 bases of the junction left unmatched. The CDR3 spans 14 residues. Germline CDR1 is SGHVS and CDR2 is FQNEAQ.

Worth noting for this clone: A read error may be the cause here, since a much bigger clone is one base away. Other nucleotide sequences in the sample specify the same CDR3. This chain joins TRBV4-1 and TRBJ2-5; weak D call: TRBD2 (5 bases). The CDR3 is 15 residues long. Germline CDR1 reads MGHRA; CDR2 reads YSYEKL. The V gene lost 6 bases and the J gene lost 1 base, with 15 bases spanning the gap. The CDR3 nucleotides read TGCGCCAGCAGTCAACAACTAGTGTCCCAAGAGACCCAGTACTTC. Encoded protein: CASSQQLVSQETQYF.

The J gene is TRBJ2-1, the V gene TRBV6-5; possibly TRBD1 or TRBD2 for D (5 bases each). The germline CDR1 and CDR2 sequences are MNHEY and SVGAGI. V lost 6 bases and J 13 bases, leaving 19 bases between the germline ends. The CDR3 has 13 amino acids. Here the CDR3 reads CASRLGLAGVQFF. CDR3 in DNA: TGTGCCAGCAGATTGGGGCTAGCAGGTGTTCAGTTCTTC.

The CDR3 sequence: CASSPAGAWAPLHF. DNA of the CDR3: TGTGCCAGCTCACCGGCAGGGGCATGGGCACCCCTCCACTTT. The genes are TRBV18 and TRBJ1-6, with D perhaps matching TRBD1 (6 bases). Germline V lookup: CDR1 KGHSH, CDR2 LQKENI. Trimming took 3 bases from V and 11 from J, leaving 14 bases between them. The CDR3 is 14 amino acids.